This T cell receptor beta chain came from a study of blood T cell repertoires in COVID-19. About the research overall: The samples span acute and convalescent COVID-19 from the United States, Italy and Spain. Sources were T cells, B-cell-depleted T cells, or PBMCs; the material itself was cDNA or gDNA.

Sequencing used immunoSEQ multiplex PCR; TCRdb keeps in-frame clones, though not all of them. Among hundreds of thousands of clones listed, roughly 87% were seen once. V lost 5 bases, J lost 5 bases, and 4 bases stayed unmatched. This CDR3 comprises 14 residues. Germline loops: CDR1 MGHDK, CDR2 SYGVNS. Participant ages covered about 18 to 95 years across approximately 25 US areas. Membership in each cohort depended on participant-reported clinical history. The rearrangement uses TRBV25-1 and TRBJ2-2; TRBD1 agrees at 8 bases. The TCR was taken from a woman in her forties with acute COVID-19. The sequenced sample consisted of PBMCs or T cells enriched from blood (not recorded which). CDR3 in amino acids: CASSWTGRTGELFF. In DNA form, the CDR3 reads TGTGCCAGCAGTTGGACAGGGCGGACCGGGGAGCTGTTTTTT.